This TCR beta chain was sequenced during a study of T cell responses to AZD1222 COVID-19 vaccine. At the level of the study: Whether given at about 4 or about 12 weeks, second doses were pooled. Study-wide results and limits: In all cases, repertoires were sampled only after the peak T cell response. Increases in Spike-specific TCR breadth and depth were seen after two AZD1222 doses.

This table comes from immunoSEQ multiplex PCR, and its TCRdb copy is limited to in-frame clones, with some not included. Of about 97,000 clones in the sample, around 87% are singletons; the top ten hold 5%. The length of the CDR3 is 16 residues. The V gene end was trimmed by 5 bases and the J gene end by 0 bases; junction bases not matched to a gene: 7. Germline CDR1 SGHTA, CDR2 FQGTGA. On this clone itself: Its antigen is not known.

This material consisted of peripheral blood, taken on day 0 of AZD1222 vaccination. This receptor was taken from an adult in good health. This sequence joins TRBV7-3 and TRBJ2-1; 7 positions agree with TRBD2. In DNA form, the CDR3 reads TGTGCCAGCAGCCCAGGCTCGGGGGGCTCCTACAATGAGCAGTTCTTC. Its translation: CASSPGSGGSYNEQFF.